The 23 T cell receptor beta chains listed next were all sequenced from one sample in a study of cytomegalovirus exposure and HLA in healthy donors. This PCR relied on a set of 60 Vbeta primers and 13 Jbeta primers. The table came from immunoSEQ multiplex PCR; TCRdb's copy has only in-frame clones and leaves some out. The profile shows 110,000 to 150,000 clones, 70% to 85% of them singletons. The source material was PBMCs. All receptors come from a woman aged 60-70 years in good health and CMV-seropositive.

The chain carries TRBV6-5 and TRBJ1-5, with D hard to call. CDR3 length equals 13 residues. Trimming took off 11 bases at V and 3 bases at J, with 14 bases between the two ends. CDR1 MNHEY and CDR2 SVGAGI come from the germline V gene. CDR3 protein: CARRPGFNQPQHF. Written as DNA, the CDR3 is TGTGCCCGCCGACCGGGATTCAATCAGCCCCAGCATTTT.

The chain uses TRBV7-2 and TRBJ2-1, with TRBD2 matching 9 bases. The germline gives CDR1 SGHTA, CDR2 FQGNSA. The V and J ends lost 5 bases and 6 bases, in that order; junction bases with no gene match: 11. CDR3 length equals 16 residues. The CDR3 region is CASSPLAGAMTNEQFF. As DNA, the CDR3 is TGTGCCAGCAGCCCCTTAGCGGGAGCAATGACCAATGAGCAGTTCTTC.

This rearrangement joins TRBV25-1 to TRBJ1-2, with TRBD1 identical over 7 bases. The CDR3 covers 14 residues. With 4 bases clipped from V and 3 bases from J, the junction kept 5 bases outside the gene matches. Germline V CDR1 and CDR2: MGHDK, SYGVNS. This CDR3 reads CASSVGGLDYGYTF. Written as DNA, the CDR3 is TGTGCCAGCAGTGTAGGGGGCCTCGACTATGGCTACACCTTC.

The genes are TRBV6-5 and TRBJ2-5; D gene unclear. The CDR3 has 14 residues. Trimming shortened V by 2 bases and J by 5 bases, and 12 bases separated the two germline ends. Germline values: CDR1 MNHEY, CDR2 SVGAGI. CDR3 in amino acids: CASSYSQNGETQYF. Written as DNA, the CDR3 is TGTGCCAGCAGTTACAGCCAGAACGGGGAGACCCAGTACTTC.

V gene TRBV19 combines with J gene TRBJ2-5; maybe TRBD2 (7 bases). This CDR3 spans 15 amino acids. CDR1 and CDR2 from the germline V gene are LNHDA and SQIVND (reference sequence). Trimming took off 8 bases at V and 5 bases at J, with 21 bases between the two ends. The CDR3 spells CASGYRGGTMETQYF. The CDR3 DNA reads as TGTGCCAGTGGCTACCGAGGGGGGACTATGGAGACCCAGTACTTC.

The chain employs TRBV7-2 and TRBJ2-1; D gene ambiguous. V lost 4 bases, J lost 6 bases, and 10 bases lay in between. The germline CDR1 and CDR2 sequences are SGHTA and FQGNSA. The CDR3 is made up of 13 amino acids. CDR3 bases: TGTGCCAGCAGCTCCACAACCCGCAATGAGCAGTTCTTC. Protein: CASSSTTRNEQFF.

The rearrangement links TRBV4-1 to TRBJ2-5, with D perhaps matching TRBD1 (6 bases). Between the trimmed V and J ends, which lost 1 base and 2 bases, there was a span of 11 bases. Germline CDR1 reads MGHRA; CDR2 reads YSYEKL. The CDR3 covers 15 residues. The CDR3 loop reads CASSQGATGQETQYF. CDR3 nucleotides: TGCGCCAGCAGCCAAGGGGCCACAGGGCAAGAGACCCAGTACTTC.

The chain recombines TRBV5-1 with TRBJ2-1; D is possibly TRBD2 (6 bases). The length of the CDR3 is 14 residues. V was pared by 5 bases and J by 9 bases, with 18 bases between. Germline CDR1 reads SGHRS; CDR2 reads YFSETQ. The CDR3 DNA reads TGCGCCAGCAGTATCAGTTCGGGGGTTGGTGAGCAGTTCTTC. It yields the protein CASSISSGVGEQFF.

This clone was observed once. This sequence joins TRBV7-9 and TRBJ1-4; D is uncertain. With 5 bases removed from V and 6 bases from J, the gap between germline ends came to 4 bases. Looked up from germline, CDR1 is SEHNR and CDR2 is FQNEAQ (reference sequence). The CDR3 is made up of 11 amino acids. This chain's CDR3 is CASSPYEKLFF. The CDR3 bases are TGTGCCAGCAGCCCCTATGAAAAACTGTTTTTT.

V is TRBV15 and J is TRBJ2-5, with 14 bases fitting TRBD2. Germline CDR1 reads LNHNV; CDR2 reads YYDKDF (reference sequence). The CDR3 runs to 17 residues. The ends lost 0 bases at V and 5 bases at J; junction bases unmatched: 5. CDR3 sequence reads: CATSREGLAGVRETQYF. In nucleotides, the CDR3 is TGTGCCACCAGCAGAGAGGGACTAGCGGGAGTCCGGGAGACCCAGTACTTC. The whole variable domain, filled in from reference TRBV15 and TRBJ2-5, reads DAMVIQNPRYQVTQFGKPVTLSCSQTLNHNVMYWYQQKSSQAPKLLFHYYDKDFNNEADTPDNFQSRRPNTSFCFLDIRSPGLGDTAMYLCATSREGLAGVRETQYFGPGTRLLVL.

This clone was recorded a few times. The chain is built from TRBV15 and TRBJ1-1, with 7 bases matching TRBD1. The trim removed 3 bases at V and 4 bases at J, leaving 2 bases unmatched. Germline CDR1 reads LNHNV; CDR2 reads YYDKDF (reference sequence). The CDR3 is made up of 13 amino acids. CDR3 region: CATSSPGGTEAFF. In DNA form, the CDR3 reads TGTGCCACCAGCAGCCCAGGGGGCACTGAAGCTTTCTTT.

This chain links TRBV28 with TRBJ2-5, with D perhaps TRBD1 (7 bases). The germline V and J ends were trimmed by 2 bases and 5 bases, with 15 bases remaining between them. The CDR3 consists of 15 residues. Germline CDR1 reads MDHEN; CDR2 reads SYDVKM. The CDR3 DNA follows: TGTGCCAGCAGTTTAACCCAGGGGGGTGCGGAGACCCAGTACTTC. Translated, it gives CASSLTQGGAETQYF.

The gene calls are TRBV15 and TRBJ2-2; 7 nucleotides align to TRBD1. CDR1 and CDR2 (germline): LNHNV, YYDKDF (reference sequence). V was clipped by 6 bases and J by 5 bases; unmatched bases: 3. The CDR3 spans 13 residues. CDR3 sequence (DNA): TGTGCCACCAGGACAGGGCGGACCGGGGAGCTGTTTTTT. It yields the protein CATRTGRTGELFF.

The rearrangement uses TRBV7-6 and TRBJ1-1, with 10 bases lining up with TRBD1. Unmatched junction bases numbered 5, after V lost 1 base and J lost 3 bases. Germline lookup yields CDR1 SGHVS and CDR2 FNYEAQ. The CDR3 extends over 16 amino acids. The CDR3 loop is CASSLGGTGAHTEAFF. The CDR3 region has the DNA TGTGCCAGCAGCTTAGGCGGGACAGGGGCGCACACTGAAGCTTTCTTT.

The gene calls are TRBV4-3 and TRBJ1-6, with D hard to call. Trimming cost V 2 bases and J 11 bases, with 13 bases left between them. The germline gives CDR1 LGHNA, CDR2 YSLEER. The CDR3 length is 14 residues. CDR3 residues: CASSQKVEGTPLHF. The CDR3, as DNA: TGCGCCAGCAGCCAAAAGGTGGAGGGTACACCCCTCCACTTT.

The chain is built from TRBV7-2 and TRBJ2-5, with D maybe TRBD2 (6 bases). V was clipped by 2 bases and J by 2 bases, with 12 bases between them. Germline values: CDR1 SGHTA, CDR2 FQGNSA. The length of the CDR3 is 15 residues. This CDR3 is CASSLTAAGQETQYF. DNA for the CDR3: TGTGCCAGCAGCTTAACGGCCGCGGGGCAAGAGACCCAGTACTTC.

This clone turned up a few times. At one of its ends the junction is not consistent with the germline gene, which may arise from a read error. The V gene is TRBV7-7, the J gene TRBJ2-7; D gene unclear. The CDR3 length is 13 residues. Germline CDR1 SSHAT, CDR2 FNYEAQ (reference sequence). The CDR3 DNA follows: TGTGCTAGCAGCTTGGGCCTCGGCGACGAGCAGTACTTC. This encodes CASSLGLGDEQYF.

The V call is TRBV5-4, the J call TRBJ2-3; TRBD1 matches at 9 bases. V shed 7 bases and J 6 bases; nucleotides not matched to a gene: 6. The CDR3 has 13 amino acids. Germline CDR1 and CDR2: SGHNT and YYREEE (reference sequence). CDR3 coding DNA: TGTGCCAGCGCGACAGGGGGACGGGATACGCAGTATTTT. Translating gives CASATGGRDTQYF. The variable domain in full, completed from reference TRBV5-4 and TRBJ2-3, reads ETGVTQSPTHLIKTRGQQVTLRCSSQSGHNTVSWYQQALGQGPQFIFQYYREEENGRGNFPPRFSGLQFPNYSSELNVNALELDDSALYLCASATGGRDTQYFGPGTRLTVL.

The genes are TRBV4-2 and TRBJ2-7, with 13 nucleotides matching TRBD2. Unmatched junction bases numbered 14, after V lost 2 bases and J lost 4 bases. The CDR3 is 19 residues long. Germline-derived CDR1 and CDR2 are LGHNA and YNFKEQ. The CDR3 here is CASSQIFLGPTSGRYEQYF. In DNA form, the CDR3 reads TGTGCCAGCAGCCAAATCTTCTTGGGGCCGACTAGCGGGAGGTACGAGCAGTACTTC.

The chain couples TRBV5-5 to TRBJ1-1, with 9 nucleotides matching TRBD1. Trimming took 4 bases from V and 5 from J; bases not matched to a gene: 3. The germline CDR1 and CDR2 sequences are SGHKS and YYEKEE (reference sequence). The CDR3 consists of 13 residues. In DNA form, the CDR3 reads TGTGCCAGCAGCGGGACAGGGATTACTGAAGCTTTCTTT. Residues: CASSGTGITEAFF.

V and J are TRBV7-6 and TRBJ2-3, with 14 bases lining up with TRBD2. The CDR3 loop spans 16 amino acids. CDR1 is SGHVS and CDR2 is FNYEAQ in the germline V gene. The junction had 6 bases not matched to a gene; V was cut back by 9 bases and J by 1 base. The CDR3 loop reads CARKPGLAGGTDTQYF. In DNA, the CDR3 is TGTGCCAGGAAGCCGGGACTAGCGGGAGGCACAGATACGCAGTATTTT. Combining the CDR3 with reference TRBV7-6 and TRBJ2-3 gives the whole variable domain GAGVSQSPRYKVTKRGQDVALRCDPISGHVSLYWYRQALGQGPEFLTYFNYEAQQDKSGLPNDRFSAERPEGSISTLTIQRTEQRDSAMYRCARKPGLAGGTDTQYFGPGTRLTVL.

The DNA for the CDR3 is TGTGCCAGCAGCTTGGGAATCTCCGGGACAGTACAAGAGACCCAGTACTTC. This gives the protein CASSLGISGTVQETQYF. The chain links TRBV7-9 to TRBJ2-5; 7 bases agree with TRBD1. Germline V gene sequence: CDR1 SEHNR, CDR2 FQNEAQ (reference sequence). The CDR3 is 17 amino acids. The V and J ends lost 3 bases and 2 bases, in that order; junction bases with no gene match: 12. The full variable domain, rest sourced from reference TRBV7-9 and TRBJ2-5, is DTGVSQNPRHKITKRGQNVTFRCDPISEHNRLYWYRQTLGQGPEFLTYFQNEAQLEKSRLLSDRFSAERPKGSFSTLEIQRTEQGDSAMYLCASSLGISGTVQETQYFGPGTRLLVL.

The V gene is TRBV5-8, the J gene TRBJ2-7, with D maybe TRBD1 (6 bases). The CDR3 runs to 14 residues. Between the trimmed V and J ends, which lost 3 bases and 2 bases, there was a span of 12 bases. The germline gives CDR1 SGHTS, CDR2 YDEGEE. The CDR3 region is CASSSWTVTYEQYF. Here the CDR3 DNA reads TGTGCCAGCAGCTCGTGGACAGTAACCTACGAGCAGTACTTC.